A single sample gave rise to the 13 T cell receptor beta chains below, sequenced in a study of T cell responses to AZD1222 COVID-19 vaccine (dated by TCRdb to about 2021). The meaning of the sample's time point label: baseline before first vaccination. Preparation of the library involved the immunoSEQ multiplex PCR assay. The immuneACCESS repertoire file appears here via TCRdb, limited to in-frame rearrangements. These files lack a portion of the clones; in checked studies, under half of the deficit traces to unresolved V genes, and the cause of the others is not known. This sample is represented by 95,000 to 150,000 clones; over 75% of them were singletons. Around 1.2% of the sample comes from the top ten. Sequenced here: peripheral blood, sampled on day 0 of AZD1222 vaccination. These receptors were obtained from an adult in good health.

This rearrangement joins TRBV27 to TRBJ2-1; TRBD1 or TRBD2 may be the D gene (6 bases each). Between the trimmed V and J ends, which lost 3 bases and 2 bases, there was a span of 11 bases. The CDR3 covers 15 residues. CDR1 is MNHEY, CDR2 SMNVEV, per germline (reference sequence). In nucleotides, the CDR3 is TGTGCCAGCAGTTTTAAGGGGGGAACCTACAATGAGCAGTTCTTC. Amino acids: CASSFKGGTYNEQFF.

Regarding this clone: Other DNA variants within this sample encode the same CDR3. J is TRBJ2-2 and V is TRBV30; 10 positions agree with TRBD1. The ends lost 3 bases at V and 5 bases at J; junction bases unmatched: 3. This CDR3 contains 14 residues. Germline-derived CDR1 and CDR2 are GTSNPN and SVGIG (reference sequence). CDR3 in amino acids: CAWRRTGGTGELFF. As DNA, the CDR3 is TGTGCCTGGAGAAGGACAGGGGGTACCGGGGAGCTGTTTTTT.

The V and J genes are TRBV5-6 and TRBJ1-1, with D unresolved. The CDR3 spans 13 residues. In germline, CDR1 is SGHDT, CDR2 YYEEEE. The V and J ends lost 1 base and 11 bases respectively, with 15 bases between them. CDR3 DNA sequence: TGTGCCAGCAGCTTGCTTACTTCAGGTTCGGCTTTCTTT. Its protein product is CASSLLTSGSAFF.

The chain has TRBV6-1 and TRBJ1-4, with D possibly TRBD1 on 5 matching bases. CDR3 length: 16 residues. Germline V gene data show CDR1 as MNHNS and CDR2 as SASEGT. The ends were cut back, 1 base at V and 6 bases at J, with 15 bases in the middle. The CDR3 DNA reads as TGTGCCAGCAGTGAAGAGCCAGGGAGGAACGATGAAAAACTGTTTTTT. As protein: CASSEEPGRNDEKLFF.

V gene TRBV28 combines with J gene TRBJ1-1; 9 positions agree with TRBD1. Germline V gene sequence: CDR1 MDHEN, CDR2 SYDVKM. The length of the CDR3 is 15 residues. V shed 5 bases and J 3 bases; nucleotides not matched to a gene: 7. The CDR3 sequence is CASSLSTGGYTEAFF. The DNA for the CDR3 is TGTGCCAGCAGTCTCTCCACAGGGGGCTACACTGAAGCTTTCTTT.

CDR3 nucleotide sequence: TGTGCCAGCAGCCGAGGCAGGACGGAGACCCAGTACTTC. It codes for CASSRGRTETQYF. The chain recombines TRBV7-2 with TRBJ2-5; no clear D gene. The CDR3 sequence is 13 residues long. V lost 5 bases and J 5 bases, leaving 12 bases between the germline ends. The germline V gene has CDR1 SGHTA and CDR2 FQGNSA.

The chain is built from TRBV5-6 and TRBJ1-1, with D perhaps TRBD1 (6 bases). V gave up 2 bases and J gave up 13 bases, with 18 bases separating them. The germline V gene encodes CDR1 SGHDT and CDR2 YYEEEE. CDR3 size: 13 residues. The CDR3 protein is CASSFGRTALVFF. CDR3 nucleotides: TGTGCCAGCAGCTTCGGGCGGACAGCCCTCGTTTTCTTT.

The CDR3 DNA reads as TGTGCCAGCAGCCCGGAGACAGGGTTGGACTATGGCTACACCTTC. Amino acids: CASSPETGLDYGYTF. V and J are TRBV5-5 and TRBJ1-2, with 7 bases fitting TRBD1. This CDR3 spans 15 amino acids. V lost 4 bases, J lost 3 bases, and 9 bases stayed unmatched. The germline V gene encodes CDR1 SGHKS and CDR2 YYEKEE (reference sequence).

J is TRBJ1-2 and V is TRBV5-1; D is perhaps TRBD1 (6 bases). Trimming stripped 3 bases from V and 2 bases from J, with 14 bases between. The CDR3 has 15 residues. Germline CDR1 is SGHRS and CDR2 is YFSETQ. This CDR3 reads CASSSNPQGNYGYTF. In DNA, the CDR3 is TGCGCCAGCAGCTCAAACCCCCAGGGGAACTATGGCTACACCTTC.

A few counts support this clone. The chain couples TRBV29-1 to TRBJ2-3; TRBD1 matches 8 bases. The germline V gene has CDR1 SQVTM and CDR2 ANQGSEA. There are 13 residues in the CDR3. CDR3 bases: TGCAGTACTTCCAGGGGGCGCACAGATACGCAGTATTTT. This translates into CSTSRGRTDTQYF.

CDR3 in DNA: TGTGCCACCCCCGTGACTAGCGGGGGGAACACCGGGGAGCTGTTTTTT. Its translation: CATPVTSGGNTGELFF. V and J are TRBV2 and TRBJ2-2, with 12 nucleotides matching TRBD2. The CDR3 is made up of 16 amino acids. Germline trimming cut 10 bases from V and 1 base from J; bases unmatched to any gene: 7. CDR1 is SNHLY, CDR2 FYNNEI, per germline.

V usage is TRBV11-3 and J usage is TRBJ1-4; D gene uncertain. Germline lookup yields CDR1 SGHNT and CDR2 YENEEA. CDR3 length equals 15 residues. V gave up 5 bases and J gave up 0 bases, with 10 bases separating them. CDR3 nucleotides: TGTGCCAGCAGCCCGCCGGGCTCAACTAATGAAAAACTGTTTTTT. It encodes CASSPPGSTNEKLFF.

This sequence joins TRBV21-1 and TRBJ2-5; the table calls TRBD1, which could not be checked here. TRBV21-1 is an annotated pseudogene. The CDR3 length is 17 residues. The CDR3 reads CASSDPDRGRRKETQYF. The CDR3 region has the DNA TGTGCCAGCAGCGACCCCGACAGGGGGCGGCGAAAAGAGACCCAGTACTTC.